This is a list of T cell receptor beta chains from one sample in a study of cytomegalovirus exposure and HLA in healthy donors. The data were produced by immunoSEQ multiplex PCR, yet TCRdb's version contains in-frame clones alone and is incomplete. Among roughly 250,000 clones, roughly 86% were seen once, and the ten largest hold 0.95% to 1.5%. Sequencing was performed on PBMCs. The receptor source for this set is a woman in her 30s in good health and CMV-seropositive. The CDR3 runs from the conserved cysteine through the conserved F or W. The order of the fields is clone size, D gene, J gene, V gene, CDR3 protein, CDR3 DNA. A D gene is named only where the DNA matches it firmly. Rows may omit the clone size; those that give it use once, few, many or a size class.

. | TRBD2 | TRBJ2-5 | TRBV7-3 | CASSLSGLAGAQETQYF | TGTGCCAGCAGCTTATCAGGACTAGCGGGTGCCCAAGAGACCCAGTACTTC
. | . | TRBJ1-2 | TRBV18 | CASFTKTDYGYTF | TGTGCCAGCTTCACCAAGACAGACTATGGCTACACCTTC
. | TRBD1 | TRBJ2-5 | TRBV29-1 | CSVAGTGQYQETQYF | TGCAGCGTTGCCGGGACAGGGCAGTACCAAGAGACCCAGTACTTC
. | TRBD1 | TRBJ2-4 | TRBV27 | CASSLRRTGENIQYF | TGTGCCAGCAGTTTAAGGCGGACAGGGGAAAACATTCAGTACTTC
. | . | TRBJ2-7 | TRBV19 | CASSPSYGYEQYF | TGTGCCAGTAGTCCCAGTTACGGGTACGAGCAGTACTTC
. | . | TRBJ2-1 | TRBV5-1 | CASSSSRNEQFF | TGCGCCAGCAGCTCTAGTCGGAATGAGCAGTTCTTC
. | . | TRBJ2-7 | TRBV2 | CASSGQVSYSYEQYF | TGTGCCAGCAGTGGCCAAGTTAGCTACTCCTACGAGCAGTACTTC
. | TRBD2 | TRBJ2-1 | TRBV13 | CASSSLAGARNEQFF | TGTGCCAGCAGCTCCCTAGCGGGAGCGAGGAATGAGCAGTTCTTC
. | . | TRBJ2-7 | TRBV7-2 | CASRDVLGVLLEQYF | TGTGCCAGCAGGGATGTCTTAGGGGTTCTCCTCGAGCAGTACTTC
. | TRBD1 | TRBJ1-1 | TRBV28 | CASSETGSRTEAFF | TGTGCCAGCAGTGAGACAGGGAGTAGGACTGAAGCTTTCTTT
once | TRBD1 | TRBJ2-1 | TRBV6-5 | CASREGASSYNEQFF | TGTGCCAGCCGAGAGGGGGCGAGCTCCTACAATGAGCAGTTCTTC
. | . | TRBJ1-1 | TRBV30 | CAWSYTNTEAFF | TGTGCCTGGAGTTACACGAACACTGAAGCTTTCTTT
. | . | TRBJ2-7 | TRBV30 | CAWSRGGSYEQYF | TGTGCCTGGAGTAGGGGGGGATCCTACGAGCAGTACTTC
. | TRBD2 | TRBJ2-1 | TRBV5-1 | CASSFLAGPLAPGNEQFF | TGCGCCAGCAGCTTCCTAGCGGGACCGCTAGCTCCGGGCAATGAGCAGTTCTTC
. | TRBD2 | TRBJ2-7 | TRBV11-1 | CASSLAPEEGRGAYEQYF | TGTGCCAGCAGCTTAGCCCCCGAGGAGGGGCGGGGGGCTTACGAGCAGTACTTC
. | TRBD2 | TRBJ2-1 | TRBV5-6 | CASSLGGSWQFF | TGTGCCAGCAGCTTGGGCGGGAGCTGGCAGTTCTTC
. | . | TRBJ1-1 | TRBV9 | CASSEITGSAEAFF | TGTGCCAGCAGCGAGATCACAGGGTCTGCTGAAGCTTTCTTT
. | . | TRBJ2-2 | TRBV5-6 | CASSLDGSGELFF | TGTGCCAGCAGCTTAGACGGGTCCGGGGAGCTGTTTTTT
once | TRBD1 | TRBJ1-4 | TRBV6-1 | CASSDRGLSDEKLFF | TGTGCCAGCAGTGACAGGGGGCTTTCAGATGAAAAACTGTTTTTT
. | . | TRBJ2-3 | TRBV5-1 | CASLAPDTDTQYF | TGCGCCAGCTTAGCTCCCGACACAGATACGCAGTATTTT
. | TRBD2 | TRBJ2-1 | TRBV11-3 | CASSYGTNNEQFF | TGTGCCAGCAGCTACGGGACTAACAATGAGCAGTTCTTC
. | . | TRBJ1-1 | TRBV5-6 | CASSPLSVGGTRGNTEAFF | TGTGCCAGCAGCCCCCTATCGGTAGGCGGGACTCGCGGGAACACTGAAGCTTTCTTT
. | . | TRBJ2-4 | TRBV19 | CASAQGQFRQNIQYF | TGTGCCAGCGCCCAGGGACAATTTAGGCAAAACATTCAGTACTTC
. | TRBD1 | TRBJ2-5 | TRBV6-5 | CASRQQGPETQYF | TGTGCCAGCAGACAACAGGGGCCTGAGACCCAGTACTTC
once | . | TRBJ2-7 | TRBV6-5 | CASSYSTGTEAYEQYF | TGTGCCAGCAGTTACTCGACAGGAACGGAGGCCTACGAGCAGTACTTC
. | TRBD1 | TRBJ1-1 | TRBV7-3 | CASSAGQGITEAFF | TGTGCCAGCAGCGCGGGACAGGGGATCACTGAAGCTTTCTTT
. | TRBD1 | TRBJ1-1 | TRBV2 | CASRAPTGVITEAFF | TGTGCCAGCAGGGCCCCGACAGGGGTCATCACTGAAGCTTTCTTT
. | . | TRBJ2-1 | TRBV11-3 | CASSLSAGNNEQFF | TGTGCCAGCAGCTTATCCGCGGGAAACAATGAGCAGTTCTTC
once | . | TRBJ2-7 | TRBV28 | CASSNRDNTYEQYF | TGTGCCAGCAGTAACCGGGACAACACCTACGAGCAGTACTTC
. | . | TRBJ2-7 | TRBV11-2 | CASSLDLYEQYF | TGTGCCAGCAGCTTAGATCTGTACGAGCAGTACTTC
. | TRBD2 | TRBJ2-1 | TRBV19 | CATKPSRLAGDNEQFF | TGTGCCACCAAACCGAGTAGGCTAGCGGGAGACAATGAGCAGTTCTTC
. | . | TRBJ1-1 | TRBV6-6 | CASSATARYTEAFF | TGTGCCAGCAGCGCGACCGCCAGGTACACTGAAGCTTTCTTT
. | . | TRBJ2-7 | TRBV6-5 | CASGVRGFEQYF | TGTGCCAGCGGAGTCCGGGGGTTCGAGCAGTACTTC
. | . | TRBJ2-7 | TRBV4-1 | CASSQVFEHNSLTYEQYF | TGCGCCAGCAGCCAAGTCTTCGAACACAACAGCCTAACCTACGAGCAGTACTTC
. | TRBD2 | TRBJ2-1 | TRBV30 | CAWSPTSGRAYNEQFF | TGTGCCTGGAGTCCGACTAGCGGGAGGGCCTACAATGAGCAGTTCTTC
. | TRBD1 | TRBJ2-1 | TRBV25-1 | CASSDWTGGSYNEQFF | TGTGCCAGCAGTGATTGGACAGGGGGCTCCTACAATGAGCAGTTCTTC
. | . | TRBJ2-6 | TRBV5-4 | CASSPISSGANVLTF | TGTGCCAGCAGCCCAATTTCCTCTGGGGCCAACGTCCTGACTTTC
. | TRBD1 | TRBJ1-4 | TRBV2 | CASLTTGQTGKLFF | TGTGCCAGCCTAACGACAGGGCAAACCGGAAAACTGTTTTTT
. | TRBD2 | TRBJ2-7 | TRBV19 | CASSIDLKSGRRYEQYF | TGTGCCAGTAGTATAGATCTTAAAAGCGGGAGGAGGTACGAGCAGTACTTC
. | TRBD2 | TRBJ2-7 | TRBV27 | CASSPQLAGTYEQYF | TGTGCCAGCAGTCCACAACTAGCGGGGACCTACGAGCAGTACTTC
. | TRBD2 | TRBJ2-7 | TRBV5-4 | CASSLDKAGYEQYF | TGTGCCAGCAGCTTGGACAAAGCGGGGTACGAGCAGTACTTC
. | . | TRBJ2-7 | TRBV27 | CASSSLYEQYF | TGTGCCAGCAGTTCTTTATACGAGCAGTACTTC
. | . | TRBJ2-5 | TRBV30 | CARGVQETQYF | TGTGCAAGGGGCGTCCAAGAGACCCAGTACTTC
. | . | TRBJ2-4 | TRBV2 | CASSVRQLAKNIQYF | TGTGCCAGCAGTGTAAGACAGCTAGCCAAAAACATTCAGTACTTC
. | TRBD1 | TRBJ2-3 | TRBV25-1 | CASSNRLGTGDPDTQYF | TGTGCCAGCAGTAACCGCCTCGGGACAGGGGACCCAGATACGCAGTATTTT
. | TRBD2 | TRBJ2-1 | TRBV7-3 | CASSFSGRSYNEQFF | TGTGCCAGCAGCTTTAGCGGGAGATCCTACAATGAGCAGTTCTTC
once | TRBD1 | TRBJ1-1 | TRBV7-9 | CASSIPGQGTTEAFF | TGTGCCAGCAGCATTCCGGGACAGGGGACGACTGAAGCTTTCTTT
. | TRBD1 | TRBJ1-2 | TRBV27 | CASSPRTGVVPDYGYTF | TGTGCCAGCAGTCCTAGGACAGGGGTCGTCCCAGACTATGGCTACACCTTC
. | . | TRBJ2-3 | TRBV11-2 | CASSRTVPHDTQYF | TGTGCCAGCAGCAGGACAGTCCCCCACGATACGCAGTATTTT
few | . | TRBJ2-7 | TRBV21-1 | CASSKIVAGSYEQYF | TGTGCCAGCAGCAAAATTGTGGCGGGCTCCTACGAGCAGTACTTC
few | . | TRBJ1-2 | TRBV20-1 | CSASFGYGYTF | TGCAGTGCTAGTTTCGGCTATGGCTACACCTTC
. | TRBD1 | TRBJ2-7 | TRBV30 | CAWSRTDRGGGEQYF | TGTGCCTGGAGTCGCACAGACAGGGGAGGAGGCGAGCAGTACTTC
. | TRBD2 | TRBJ2-3 | TRBV5-1 | CASSTGGLAGGSTDTQYF | TGCGCCAGCAGCACCGGTGGGCTAGCGGGGGGAAGCACAGATACGCAGTATTTT
. | TRBD1 | TRBJ2-3 | TRBV5-8 | CASRRGLGTDTQYF | TGTGCCAGCAGAAGGGGGCTCGGCACAGATACGCAGTATTTT
. | TRBD1 | TRBJ2-7 | TRBV27 | CASSLAAPTGTGAYEQYF | TGTGCCAGCAGTTTGGCGGCCCCTACCGGGACAGGGGCCTACGAGCAGTACTTC